This passage covers 12 T cell receptor beta chains from one sample sequenced in a study of cytomegalovirus exposure and HLA in healthy donors. The primer mix had 60 Vbeta and 13 Jbeta primers. Some clones are missing from TCRdb's copy, which holds only in-frame ones; the method was immunoSEQ multiplex PCR. Of fewer than 250,000 clones detected, about 83% appear once; the ten largest clones hold about 1.2%. Sequenced: PBMCs. The receptor set was obtained from a human donor in good health.

The rearrangement links TRBV5-6 to TRBJ1-2; 8 bases line up with TRBD1. Germline values: CDR1 SGHDT, CDR2 YYEEEE. This CDR3 contains 15 residues. The trim removed 0 bases at V and 8 bases at J, leaving 9 bases unmatched. The CDR3 DNA is TGTGCCAGCAGCTTGGCAGGACAGGGCGCAGGCGGCTACACCTTC. Amino acid sequence: CASSLAGQGAGGYTF.

This sequence joins TRBV25-1 and TRBJ2-1, with 7 bases matching TRBD2. The CDR3 totals 14 residues. Germline V gene sequence: CDR1 MGHDK, CDR2 SYGVNS. Trimming cost V 5 bases and J 3 bases; bases outside gene matches: 4. This CDR3 reads CASSPAGFYNEQFF. CDR3 sequence (DNA): TGTGCCAGCAGTCCAGCGGGATTCTACAATGAGCAGTTCTTC.

The chain carries TRBV5-6 and TRBJ2-7; TRBD1 matches 10 bases. CDR3 size: 18 residues. V gave up 1 base and J gave up 7 bases; unmatched junction bases: 17. CDR1 SGHDT and CDR2 YYEEEE come from the germline V gene. The CDR3 DNA reads TGTGCCAGCAGCTTGTGGACAGGGGGGACAAATAGGCCCCAGGAGCAGTACTTC. Translating gives CASSLWTGGTNRPQEQYF.

The genes are TRBV5-4 and TRBJ1-3, with a weak D call TRBD1 (5 bases). The CDR3 totals 16 residues. V was cut by 6 bases and J by 1 base, with 17 bases left in between. The germline V gene encodes CDR1 SGHNT and CDR2 YYREEE (reference sequence). The CDR3 here is CASTPDRALSGNTIYF. The CDR3 DNA reads TGTGCCAGCACCCCAGACAGAGCCCTATCTGGAAACACCATATATTTT.

This CDR3 reads CASSSGTSGRRRDIQYF. In nucleotides, the CDR3 is TGTGCCAGCAGCTCCGGGACTAGCGGGAGAAGACGGGACATTCAGTACTTC. The chain carries TRBV7-3 and TRBJ2-4, with 14 bases aligning to TRBD2. The CDR3 contains 17 residues. Germline V lookup: CDR1 SGHTA, CDR2 FQGTGA. J was trimmed by 8 bases and V by 4 bases; bases with no gene match: 10.

This rearrangement joins TRBV29-1 to TRBJ2-7, with TRBD1 identical over 7 bases. From germline, CDR1 is SQVTM and CDR2 ANQGSEA. The V and J ends lost 8 bases and 4 bases, in that order; junction bases with no gene match: 5. The CDR3 covers 11 residues. The CDR3 loop is CSISGGYEQYF. CDR3 nucleotides: TGCAGCATTTCAGGGGGATACGAGCAGTACTTC.

The chain joins TRBV28 to TRBJ1-1; TRBD1 matches 8 bases. The CDR3 extends over 15 amino acids. Germline values: CDR1 MDHEN, CDR2 SYDVKM. The V and J ends lost 5 bases and 11 bases, in that order; junction bases with no gene match: 16. CDR3 DNA: TGTGCCAGCAGTCCACAACGAACGACAGGGGCCGCGGCTTTCTTT. Its protein is CASSPQRTTGAAAFF.

The chain recombines TRBV18 with TRBJ1-1; D is unresolved. The CDR3 is made up of 13 amino acids. V lost 4 bases and J 2 bases, leaving 8 bases between the germline ends. Germline CDR1 reads KGHSH; CDR2 reads LQKENI. This CDR3 is CASSRNSNTEAFF. CDR3 sequence (DNA): TGTGCCAGCTCACGGAACAGCAACACTGAAGCTTTCTTT.

This clone was picked up a small number of times. The chain joins TRBV11-2 to TRBJ2-5; no definite D call. CDR3 size: 12 residues. Germline V gene lookup returns CDR1 SGHAT and CDR2 FQNNGV. V lost 5 bases and J 13 bases, leaving 17 bases between the germline ends. In DNA, the CDR3 is TGTGCCAGCAGCCCTCGATATGACTTAATGTACTTC. Translation gives CASSPRYDLMYF.

The chain recombines TRBV19 with TRBJ2-3, with D perhaps TRBD2 (5 bases). Germline V CDR1 and CDR2: LNHDA, SQIVND (reference sequence). CDR3 length: 14 residues. Trimming took off 4 bases at V and 2 bases at J, with 10 bases between the two ends. The CDR3 nucleotides are TGTGCCAGTAGTAGTGGGAGTTCCACAGATACGCAGTATTTT. It encodes CASSSGSSTDTQYF.

The chain joins TRBV25-1 to TRBJ2-1; D not resolved. This CDR3 has 15 residues. The V end lost 1 base, the J end lost 2 bases, and 9 bases lay between the germline ends. Germline V gene data show CDR1 as MGHDK and CDR2 as SYGVNS. CDR3 residues: CASSEFNSPYNEQFF. In DNA, the CDR3 is TGTGCCAGCAGTGAATTTAACAGCCCCTACAATGAGCAGTTCTTC.

The rearrangement links TRBV5-1 to TRBJ2-3; TRBD2 matches at 8 bases. There are 19 residues in the CDR3. V was pared by 0 bases and J by 4 bases, with 16 bases of the junction left unmatched. Per the germline V gene, CDR1 is SGHRS and CDR2 is YFSETQ. The DNA of the CDR3 is TGCGCCAGCAGCTTGGAGGCTAGCGGGCTCCCCTATCTGGCAGATACGCAGTATTTT. Its protein is CASSLEASGLPYLADTQYF.